This TCR beta chain appears in the sequencing data of a study of cytomegalovirus exposure and HLA in healthy donors. At the level of the study: Caucasian-associated ancestry cluster membership applied to just over 80% of 300 to 450 genotyped donors.

The V gene end was trimmed by 1 base and the J gene end by 7 bases; junction bases not matched to a gene: 6. The germline V gene encodes CDR1 SGHRS and CDR2 YFSETQ. This CDR3 has 14 residues. Primers included in the PCR were 60 Vbeta and 13 Jbeta primers. Clones were read by immunoSEQ multiplex PCR, and TCRdb kept only the in-frame ones, dropping some. Found here are some 190,000 clones, roughly a tenth of them singletons; the top ten hold 1% to 1.5%. This receptor was obtained from a woman in her twenties or thirties in good health and CMV-seropositive. The sequencing input was PBMCs. The J gene is TRBJ1-2, the V gene TRBV5-1, with TRBD1 matching 8 bases. In DNA, the CDR3 is TGCGCCAGCAGCTTGTACGGACAGGGAGGTGGCTACACCTTC. Residues: CASSLYGQGGGYTF.